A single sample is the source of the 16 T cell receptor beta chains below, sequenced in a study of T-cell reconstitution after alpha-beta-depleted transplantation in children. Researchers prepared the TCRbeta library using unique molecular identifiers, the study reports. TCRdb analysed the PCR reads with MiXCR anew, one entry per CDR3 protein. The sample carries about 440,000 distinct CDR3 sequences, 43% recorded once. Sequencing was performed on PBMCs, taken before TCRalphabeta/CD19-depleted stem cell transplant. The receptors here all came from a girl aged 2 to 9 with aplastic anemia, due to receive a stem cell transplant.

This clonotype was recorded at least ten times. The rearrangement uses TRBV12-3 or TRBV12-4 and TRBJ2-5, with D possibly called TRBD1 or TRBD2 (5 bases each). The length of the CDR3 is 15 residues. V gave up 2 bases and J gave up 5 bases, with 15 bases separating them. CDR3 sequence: CASSLSGGGLETQYF. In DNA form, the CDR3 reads TGTGCCAGCAGTTTAAGTGGGGGTGGTTTGGAGACCCAGTACTTC.

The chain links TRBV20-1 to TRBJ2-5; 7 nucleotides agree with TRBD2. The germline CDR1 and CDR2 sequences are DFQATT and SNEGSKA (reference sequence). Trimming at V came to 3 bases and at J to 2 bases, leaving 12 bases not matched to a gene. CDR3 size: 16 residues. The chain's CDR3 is CSASRRSAGIQETQYF. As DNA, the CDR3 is TGCAGTGCTAGCCGTAGATCAGCGGGAATTCAAGAGACCCAGTACTTC.

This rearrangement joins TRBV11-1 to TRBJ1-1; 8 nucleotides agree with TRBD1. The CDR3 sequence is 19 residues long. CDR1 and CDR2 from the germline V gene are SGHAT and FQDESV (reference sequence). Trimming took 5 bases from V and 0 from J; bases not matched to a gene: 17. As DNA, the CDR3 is TGTGCCAGCAGCCCCCCCAAAGGTGGGGGACAGGAGTTGAACACTGAAGCTTTCTTT. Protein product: CASSPPKGGGQELNTEAFF.

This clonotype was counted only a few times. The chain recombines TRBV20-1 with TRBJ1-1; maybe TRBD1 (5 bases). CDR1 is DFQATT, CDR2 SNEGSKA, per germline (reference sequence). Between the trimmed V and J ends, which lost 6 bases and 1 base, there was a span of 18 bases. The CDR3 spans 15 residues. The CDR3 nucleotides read TGCAGTGCCCAACCTGGGGGGAGTTGGAACACTGAAGCTTTCTTT. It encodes CSAQPGGSWNTEAFF.

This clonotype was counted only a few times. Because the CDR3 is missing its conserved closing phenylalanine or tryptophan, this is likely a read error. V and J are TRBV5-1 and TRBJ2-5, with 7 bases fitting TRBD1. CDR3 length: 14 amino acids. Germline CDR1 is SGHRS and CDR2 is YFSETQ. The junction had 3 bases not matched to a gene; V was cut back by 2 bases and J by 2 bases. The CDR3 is CASSLTGAQETQYS. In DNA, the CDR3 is TGCGCCAGCAGCTTAACAGGGGCTCAAGAGACCCAGTACTCC.

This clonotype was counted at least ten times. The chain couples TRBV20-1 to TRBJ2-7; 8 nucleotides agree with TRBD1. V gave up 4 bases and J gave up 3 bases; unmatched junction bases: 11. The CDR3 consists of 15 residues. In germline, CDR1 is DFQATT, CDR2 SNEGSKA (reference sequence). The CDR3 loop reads CSATTPGTGNYEQYF. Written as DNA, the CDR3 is TGCAGTGCTACAACACCCGGGACAGGCAACTACGAGCAGTACTTC.

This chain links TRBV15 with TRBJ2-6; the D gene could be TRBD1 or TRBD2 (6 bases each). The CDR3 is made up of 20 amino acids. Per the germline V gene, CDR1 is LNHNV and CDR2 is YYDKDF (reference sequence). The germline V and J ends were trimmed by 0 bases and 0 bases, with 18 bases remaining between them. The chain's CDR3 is CATSRDFSGAGSSGANVLTF. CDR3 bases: TGTGCCACCAGCAGAGATTTTTCAGGGGCGGGAAGCTCTGGGGCCAACGTCCTGACTTTC.

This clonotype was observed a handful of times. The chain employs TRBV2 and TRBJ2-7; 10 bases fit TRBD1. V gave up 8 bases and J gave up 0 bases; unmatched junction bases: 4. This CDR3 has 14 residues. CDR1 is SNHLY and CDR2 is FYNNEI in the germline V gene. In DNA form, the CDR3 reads TGTGCCAGCTTACGGACAGGGGGCTCCTACGAGCAGTACTTC. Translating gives CASLRTGGSYEQYF.

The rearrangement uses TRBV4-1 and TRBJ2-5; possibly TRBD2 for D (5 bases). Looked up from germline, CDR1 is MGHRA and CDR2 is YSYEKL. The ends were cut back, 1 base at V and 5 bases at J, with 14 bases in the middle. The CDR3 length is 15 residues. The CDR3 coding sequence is TGCGCCAGCAGCCAAGTAGTAGGGCCGGGGGAGACCCAGTACTTC. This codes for CASSQVVGPGETQYF.

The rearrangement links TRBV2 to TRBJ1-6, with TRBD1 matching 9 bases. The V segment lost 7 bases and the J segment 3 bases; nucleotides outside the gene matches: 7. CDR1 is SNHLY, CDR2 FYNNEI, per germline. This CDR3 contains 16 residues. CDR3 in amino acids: CASNWDREDYNSPLHF. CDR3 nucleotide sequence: TGTGCCAGCAATTGGGACAGGGAAGACTATAATTCACCCCTCCACTTT.

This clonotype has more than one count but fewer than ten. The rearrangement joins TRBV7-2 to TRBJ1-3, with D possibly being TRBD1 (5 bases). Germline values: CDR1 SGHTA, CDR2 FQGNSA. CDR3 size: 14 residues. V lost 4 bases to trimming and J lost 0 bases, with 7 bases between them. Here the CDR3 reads CASSWGLSGNTIYF. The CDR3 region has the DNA TGTGCCAGCAGCTGGGGCCTCTCTGGAAACACCATATATTTT.

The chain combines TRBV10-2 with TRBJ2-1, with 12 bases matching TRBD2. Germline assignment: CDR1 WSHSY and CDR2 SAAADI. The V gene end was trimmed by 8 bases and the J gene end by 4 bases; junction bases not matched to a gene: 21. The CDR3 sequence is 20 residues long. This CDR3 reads CASLSFWLAGGPVRYNEQFF. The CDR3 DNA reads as TGCGCCAGCCTCAGCTTCTGGCTAGCGGGAGGGCCGGTAAGATACAATGAGCAGTTCTTC.

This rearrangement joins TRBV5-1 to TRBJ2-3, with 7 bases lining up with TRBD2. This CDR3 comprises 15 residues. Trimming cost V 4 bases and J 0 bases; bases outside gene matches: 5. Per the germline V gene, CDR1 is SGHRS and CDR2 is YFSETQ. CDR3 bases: TGCGCCAGCAGCCCTAGCGGTTATAGCACAGATACGCAGTATTTT. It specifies CASSPSGYSTDTQYF.

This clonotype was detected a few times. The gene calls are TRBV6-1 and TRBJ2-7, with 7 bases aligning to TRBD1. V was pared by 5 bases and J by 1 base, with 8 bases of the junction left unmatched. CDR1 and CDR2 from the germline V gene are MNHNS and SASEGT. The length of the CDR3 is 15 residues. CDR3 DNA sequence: TGTGCCAGCAGTCCACGGACAGGTCCGTCCTACGAGCAGTACTTC. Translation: CASSPRTGPSYEQYF.

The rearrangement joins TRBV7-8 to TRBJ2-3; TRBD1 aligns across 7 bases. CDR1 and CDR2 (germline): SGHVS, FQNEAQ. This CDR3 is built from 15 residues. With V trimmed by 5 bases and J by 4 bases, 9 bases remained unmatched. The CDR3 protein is CASSGSERGPDTQYF. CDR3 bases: TGTGCCAGCAGCGGTAGCGAGAGGGGGCCAGATACGCAGTATTTT.

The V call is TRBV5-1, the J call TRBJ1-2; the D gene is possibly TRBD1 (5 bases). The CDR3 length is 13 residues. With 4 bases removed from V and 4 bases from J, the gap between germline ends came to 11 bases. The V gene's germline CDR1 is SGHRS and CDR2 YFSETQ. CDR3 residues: CASSIDDSYGYTF. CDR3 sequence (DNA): TGCGCCAGCAGCATCGACGACAGCTATGGCTACACCTTC.